This TCR beta chain was identified in a study of Ad26.COV2.S vaccination and SARS-CoV-2 variants. Turning to the study itself: Sample donor was a member of the COV1001 Ad26.COV2.S trial arm. The authors gave Ad26.COV2.S intramuscularly, either once or twice 56 days apart. Findings and caveats of the study: It was reported that spike-specific CD8+ and CD4+ T cell responses were substantially broad after vaccination.

Produced via immunoSEQ multiplex PCR; TCRdb's table is partial and in-frame only. This table has some 390,000 clones, approximately 90% appearing once. Treatment described: some 20 received Ad26.COV2.S at low or high dose, single or two shots; about 5 received placebo; per-sample allocation not given. At day 63 after the first vaccine or placebo injection, samples were drawn. Built on an Ad26 vector, the vaccine expressed Wuhan-strain SARS-CoV-2 spike. A note on this clone: The antigen is undetermined.

Germline CDR1 is LNHDA and CDR2 is SQIVND (reference sequence). There are 12 residues in the CDR3. The V and J ends lost 4 bases and 7 bases respectively, with 10 bases between them. This sequence was found in a person aged 18 to 59 who received the Ad26.COV2.S COVID-19 vaccine or a placebo. The gene calls are TRBV19 and TRBJ1-2, with a weak D call TRBD1 (6 bases). The sample consisted of peripheral blood, taken in a trial of Ad26.COV2.S vaccine versus placebo. CDR3 amino acids: CASSNRVGGYTF. Here the CDR3 DNA reads TGTGCCAGTAGTAACAGGGTTGGTGGCTACACCTTC.